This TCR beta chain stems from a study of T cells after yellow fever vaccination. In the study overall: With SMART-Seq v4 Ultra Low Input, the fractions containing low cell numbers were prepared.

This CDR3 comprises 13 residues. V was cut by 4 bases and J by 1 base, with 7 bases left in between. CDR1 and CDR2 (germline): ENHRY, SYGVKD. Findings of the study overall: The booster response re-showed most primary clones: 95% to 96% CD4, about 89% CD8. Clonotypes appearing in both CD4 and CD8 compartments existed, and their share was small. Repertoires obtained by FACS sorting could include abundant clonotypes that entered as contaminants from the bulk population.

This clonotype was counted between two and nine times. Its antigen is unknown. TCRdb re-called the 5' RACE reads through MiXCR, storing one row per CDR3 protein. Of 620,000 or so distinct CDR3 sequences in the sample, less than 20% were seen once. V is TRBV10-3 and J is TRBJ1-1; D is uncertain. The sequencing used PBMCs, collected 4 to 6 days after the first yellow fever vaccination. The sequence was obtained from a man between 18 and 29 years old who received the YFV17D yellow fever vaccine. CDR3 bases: TGTGCCATCAGTGCTGAAGAGAACACTGAAGCTTTCTTT. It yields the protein CAISAEENTEAFF.